This T cell receptor beta chain comes out of a study of graft-versus-host responses after intestinal transplantation. Of note for this clone: Its antigen is currently unknown.

Germline-derived CDR1 and CDR2 are MNHEY and SMNVEV (reference sequence). V was shortened by 4 bases and J by 0 bases, with 6 bases between the two germline ends. The CDR3 consists of 13 residues. The repertoire was sequenced with immunoSEQ multiplex PCR; TCRdb's copy has only in-frame clones and lacks some. The table includes roughly 120,000 clones, 80% to 95% detected once. The sequence derives from a human donor who received an intestinal transplant. This chain joins TRBV27 and TRBJ1-2, with no clear D. The source was unstimulated CD8+ T cells sorted from spleen or lymph node cells, collected before intestinal transplant. The CDR3 protein is CASSSPSNYGYTF. The CDR3 DNA reads as TGTGCCAGCAGTTCCCCGTCTAACTATGGCTACACCTTC.